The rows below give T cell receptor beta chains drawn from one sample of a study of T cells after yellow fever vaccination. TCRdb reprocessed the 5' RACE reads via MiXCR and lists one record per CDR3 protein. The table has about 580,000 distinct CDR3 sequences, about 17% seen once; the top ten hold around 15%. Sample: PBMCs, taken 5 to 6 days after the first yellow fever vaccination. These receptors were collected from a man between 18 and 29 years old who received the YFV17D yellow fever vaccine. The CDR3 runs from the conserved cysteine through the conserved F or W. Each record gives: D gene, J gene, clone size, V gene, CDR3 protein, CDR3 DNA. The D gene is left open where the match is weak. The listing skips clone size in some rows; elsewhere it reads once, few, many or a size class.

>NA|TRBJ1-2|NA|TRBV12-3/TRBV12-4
CASSLLAGYGYTF
TGTGCCAGCAGTTTACTGGCTGGCTATGGCTACACCTTC
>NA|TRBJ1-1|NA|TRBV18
CASSPRGTGRAEAFF
TGTGCCAGCTCACCAAGGGGCACAGGGCGGGCTGAAGCTTTCTTT
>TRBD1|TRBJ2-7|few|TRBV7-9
CASSFNPRQGNSYEQYF
TGTGCCAGCAGCTTCAACCCCCGACAGGGAAATTCCTACGAGCAGTACTTC
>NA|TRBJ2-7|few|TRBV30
CAWSGTETTRKYF
TGTGCCTGGAGTGGGACAGAGACTACGAGGAAGTACTTC
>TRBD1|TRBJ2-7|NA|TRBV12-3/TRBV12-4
CASSLAVGQRAYEQYF
TGTGCCAGCAGTTTAGCGGTGGGACAGCGAGCCTACGAGCAGTACTTC
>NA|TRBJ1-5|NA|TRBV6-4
CASSVPAKSQPQHF
TGTGCCAGCAGTGTTCCGGCGAAGAGTCAGCCCCAGCATTTT
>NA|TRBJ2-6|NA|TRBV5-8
CASSLGWGAGANVLTF
TGTGCCAGCAGCTTGGGCTGGGGAGCTGGGGCCAACGTCCTGACTTTC
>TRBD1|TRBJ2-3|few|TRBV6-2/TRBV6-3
CASRRTGTGGPGAQYF
TGTGCCAGCAGACGCACCGGGACAGGGGGGCCTGGGGCGCAGTATTTT
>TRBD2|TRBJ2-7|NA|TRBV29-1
CSVAGTSGPNYEQYF
TGCAGCGTAGCCGGGACTAGCGGACCGAACTACGAGCAGTACTTC
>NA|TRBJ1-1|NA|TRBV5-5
CASSLALRQLGAFF
TGTGCCAGCAGCTTGGCGCTCAGACAACTGGGGGCTTTCTTT
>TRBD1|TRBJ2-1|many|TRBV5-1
CASGWTGGSGEQFF
TGCGCCAGCGGATGGACAGGGGGTTCTGGTGAGCAGTTCTTC
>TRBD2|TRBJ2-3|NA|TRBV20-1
CSAHRGGASDTQYF
TGCAGTGCTCATCGGGGGGGCGCTTCAGATACGCAGTATTTT
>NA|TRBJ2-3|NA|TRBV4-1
CASSQSSRSTDTQYF
TGCGCCAGCAGCCAGTCAAGTAGGAGCACAGATACGCAGTATTTT
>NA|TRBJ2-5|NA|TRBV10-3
CAISASQETQYF
TGTGCCATCAGTGCCAGCCAAGAGACCCAGTACTTC
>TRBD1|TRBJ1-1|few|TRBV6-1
CAIKRTPGQGARGGNTEAFF
TGTGCCATTAAAAGAACTCCGGGACAGGGGGCGAGGGGGGGTAACACTGAAGCTTTCTTT
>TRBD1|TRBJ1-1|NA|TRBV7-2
CASSPTGTVEAFF
TGTGCCAGCAGCCCCACAGGGACAGTTGAAGCTTTCTTT
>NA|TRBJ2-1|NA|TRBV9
CASSVGGGHFNEQFF
TGTGCCAGCAGCGTAGGCGGGGGACACTTCAATGAGCAGTTCTTC
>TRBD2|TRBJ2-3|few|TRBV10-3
CAISDAGGLDTQYF
TGTGCCATCAGTGATGCGGGGGGGCTGGATACGCAGTATTTT
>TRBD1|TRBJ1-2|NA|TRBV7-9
CANDRLQTGGLYGYTF
TGTGCCAACGATCGACTTCAGACAGGGGGATTGTATGGCTACACCTTC
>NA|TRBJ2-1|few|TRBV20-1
CSARVWGSSYNEQFF
TGCAGTGCTAGAGTCTGGGGAAGCTCCTACAATGAGCAGTTCTTC
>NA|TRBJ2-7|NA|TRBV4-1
CASSPNHWTATYEQYF
TGCGCCAGCAGCCCGAACCATTGGACCGCAACCTACGAGCAGTACTTC
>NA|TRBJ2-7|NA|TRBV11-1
CASSLGTYSYEQYF
TGTGCCAGCAGCTTAGGGACCTACTCCTACGAGCAGTACTTC
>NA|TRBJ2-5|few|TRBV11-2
CASSLDLLRTQYF
TGTGCCAGCAGCTTAGATCTACTCCGGACCCAGTACTTC
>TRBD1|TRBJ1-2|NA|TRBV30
CAWSVQEGARGYTF
TGTGCCTGGAGTGTACAGGAGGGGGCGCGCGGCTACACCTTC
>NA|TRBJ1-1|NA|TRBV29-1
CSVVVMSTEAFF
TGCAGCGTTGTGGTAATGAGCACTGAAGCTTTCTTT
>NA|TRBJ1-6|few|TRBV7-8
CASSLGGKKSPLHF
TGTGCCAGCAGCTTAGGAGGGAAAAAATCACCCCTCCACTTT
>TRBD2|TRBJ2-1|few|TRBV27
CASRSPGLAPYNEQFF
TGTGCCAGCAGATCCCCGGGACTAGCTCCCTACAATGAGCAGTTCTTC
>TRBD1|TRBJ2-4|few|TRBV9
CASSGQGPATKNIQYF
TGTGCCAGCAGCGGACAGGGGCCCGCGACCAAAAACATTCAGTACTTC
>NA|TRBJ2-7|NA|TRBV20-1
CSATGYEQYF
TGCAGTGCTACCGGTTACGAGCAGTACTTC
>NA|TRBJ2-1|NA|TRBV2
CASSGPSAGEQFF
TGTGCCAGCAGTGGTCCTAGCGCCGGTGAGCAGTTCTTC
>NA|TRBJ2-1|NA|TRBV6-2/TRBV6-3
CASSSRDGSSYNEQFF
TGTGCCAGCAGCTCTAGGGACGGCAGCTCCTACAATGAGCAGTTCTTC
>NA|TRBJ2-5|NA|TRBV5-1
CASSLARLGRQETQYF
TGCGCCAGCAGCTTGGCCCGCCTCGGGAGACAAGAGACCCAGTACTTC
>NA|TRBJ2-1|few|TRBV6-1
CASRVGGAVEQFF
TGTGCCAGCAGAGTGGGGGGGGCCGTTGAGCAGTTCTTC
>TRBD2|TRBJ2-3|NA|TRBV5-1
CASSLGAGVSGTDTQYF
TGCGCCAGCAGCTTGGGCGCGGGGGTTTCGGGCACAGATACGCAGTATTTT
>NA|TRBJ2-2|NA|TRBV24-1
CATSPDYTGELFF
TGTGCCACCAGTCCTGACTACACCGGGGAGCTGTTTTTT
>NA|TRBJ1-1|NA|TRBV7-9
CASSSLDRNTEAFF
TGTGCCAGCAGCTCTCTGGACAGGAACACTGAAGCTTTCTTT
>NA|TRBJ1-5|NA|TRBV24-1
CASQMALDQPQHF
TGTGCCAGTCAAATGGCCCTCGATCAGCCCCAGCATTTT
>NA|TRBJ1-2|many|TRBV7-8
CASSLAIEFRAGYTF
TGTGCCAGCAGCTTAGCAATTGAATTCCGGGCTGGCTACACCTTC
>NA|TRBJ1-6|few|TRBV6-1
CASQRGGGRNSPLHF
TGTGCCAGTCAGAGGGGAGGGGGAAGGAATTCACCCCTCCACTTT
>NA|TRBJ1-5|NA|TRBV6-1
CASSEGEYSNQPQHF
TGTGCCAGCAGTGAAGGGGAGTATAGCAATCAGCCCCAGCATTTT